Listed below are T cell receptor beta chains from one sample, sequenced in a study of blood T cell repertoires in COVID-19. Sequenced by immunoSEQ multiplex PCR; TCRdb stores in-frame clones only, minus some. The sample consists of 200,000 to 250,000 clones, over 70% of them appearing once. The sample comprised peripheral blood. The receptor set was obtained from a woman between 65 and 79 years old with acute or convalescent COVID-19. The CDR3 runs from the conserved cysteine through the conserved F or W. The order of the fields is D gene, V gene, clone size, J gene, CDR3 protein, CDR3 DNA. A D gene is named only where the DNA matches it firmly. Rows give clone size only sometimes, using once, few, many, or a class for an expanded clone.

D: .; V: TRBV5-1; size: few; J: TRBJ1-1; CDR3: CASSFRQAGSEAFF; DNA: TGCGCCAGCAGCTTCCGGCAGGCTGGCTCTGAAGCTTTCTTT
D: TRBD1; V: TRBV10-2; size: many; J: TRBJ2-1; CDR3: CASSERDRGKDEQFF; DNA: TGCGCCAGCAGTGAGAGGGACAGGGGGAAGGATGAGCAGTTCTTC
D: TRBD1; V: TRBV24-1; size: .; J: TRBJ1-4; CDR3: CATSDPGTGDEKLFF; DNA: TGTGCCACCAGTGACCCCGGGACAGGGGATGAAAAACTGTTTTTT
D: .; V: TRBV29-1; size: .; J: TRBJ2-2; CDR3: CSVVEGPTGELFF; DNA: TGCAGCGTTGTGGAGGGGCCCACCGGGGAGCTGTTTTTT
D: TRBD2; V: TRBV7-3; size: .; J: TRBJ2-5; CDR3: CASSRGVGTSGEETQYF; DNA: TGTGCCAGCAGCCGAGGGGTGGGGACTAGCGGGGAAGAGACCCAGTACTTC
D: .; V: TRBV12-3/TRBV12-4; size: .; J: TRBJ2-3; CDR3: CASRTGTDTQYF; DNA: TGTGCCAGCAGGACGGGGACAGATACGCAGTATTTT
D: .; V: TRBV6-2/TRBV6-3; size: .; J: TRBJ1-1; CDR3: CASSYSPHTEAFF; DNA: TGTGCCAGCAGTTACTCTCCTCACACTGAAGCTTTCTTT
D: .; V: TRBV3-1/TRBV3-2; size: few; J: TRBJ1-2; CDR3: CASSQEDRHNYGYTF; DNA: TGTGCCAGCAGCCAAGAAGACAGGCATAACTATGGCTACACCTTC
D: .; V: TRBV29-1; size: .; J: TRBJ1-1; CDR3: CSVYLGGPGTEAFF; DNA: TGCAGCGTTTACCTAGGCGGGCCGGGAACTGAAGCTTTCTTT
D: .; V: TRBV9; size: .; J: TRBJ1-6; CDR3: CASSSGTGYQNSPLHF; DNA: TGTGCCAGCAGCTCCGGAACAGGGTACCAAAATTCACCCCTCCACTTT
D: TRBD1; V: TRBV7-2; size: few; J: TRBJ1-2; CDR3: CASSFLQGGGYTF; DNA: TGTGCCAGCAGCTTTTTACAGGGGGGAGGCTACACCTTC
D: .; V: TRBV9; size: .; J: TRBJ1-3; CDR3: CASSVGRGHSFGNTIYF; DNA: TGTGCCAGCAGCGTAGGGCGGGGCCATTCTTTTGGAAACACCATATATTTT
D: TRBD1; V: TRBV5-1; size: .; J: TRBJ1-6; CDR3: CASSLTGQNDNSPLHF; DNA: TGCGCCAGCAGCCTCACGGGACAGAACGATAATTCACCCCTCCACTTT
D: TRBD1; V: TRBV9; size: .; J: TRBJ1-4; CDR3: CASSVGMGFAGQGSEKLFF; DNA: TGTGCCAGCAGCGTAGGAATGGGGTTTGCCGGACAGGGGTCGGAAAAACTGTTTTTT
D: TRBD1; V: TRBV6-2/TRBV6-3; size: few; J: TRBJ1-5; CDR3: CASSSPGQGNQPQHF; DNA: TGTGCCAGCAGTTCACCCGGACAGGGCAATCAGCCCCAGCATTTT
D: TRBD2; V: TRBV5-4; size: .; J: TRBJ2-5; CDR3: CASSTGTSGGETQYF; DNA: TGTGCCAGCAGCACCGGGACTAGCGGGGGAGAGACCCAGTACTTC
D: TRBD1; V: TRBV4-1; size: .; J: TRBJ1-5; CDR3: CASSFSDREEQPQHF; DNA: TGCGCCAGCAGCTTTTCAGACAGGGAGGAACAGCCCCAGCATTTT
D: TRBD1; V: TRBV4-1; size: .; J: TRBJ2-3; CDR3: CASSQDVISGQRTDTQYF; DNA: TGCGCCAGCAGCCAAGATGTTATATCGGGACAGCGTACAGATACGCAGTATTTT
D: .; V: TRBV6-5; size: .; J: TRBJ2-7; CDR3: CASSVNRDYEQYF; DNA: TGTGCCAGCAGCGTTAACAGGGACTACGAGCAGTACTTC
D: .; V: TRBV7-2; size: .; J: TRBJ2-1; CDR3: CASSSDDSYNEQFF; DNA: TGTGCCAGCAGCTCCGACGACAGCTACAATGAGCAGTTCTTC
D: .; V: TRBV5-1; size: .; J: TRBJ1-2; CDR3: CASSLGGTADYGYTF; DNA: TGCGCCAGCAGCTTGGGTGGTACAGCGGACTATGGCTACACCTTC
D: .; V: TRBV7-2; size: once; J: TRBJ1-1; CDR3: CASSSRLGAAVGTEAFF; DNA: TGTGCCAGCAGCTCTCGCCTGGGGGCCGCGGTGGGGACTGAAGCTTTCTTT
D: .; V: TRBV5-1; size: .; J: TRBJ2-5; CDR3: CASSPHGPSYQETQYF; DNA: TGCGCCAGCAGCCCCCATGGGCCTTCGTACCAAGAGACCCAGTACTTC
D: TRBD1; V: TRBV5-6; size: .; J: TRBJ2-2; CDR3: CASSIEGARTGELFF; DNA: TGTGCCAGCAGCATCGAGGGGGCCCGGACCGGGGAGCTGTTTTTT
D: TRBD1; V: TRBV10-1; size: .; J: TRBJ2-4; CDR3: CATATGQGENIQYF; DNA: TGCGCCACCGCTACCGGACAGGGAGAAAACATTCAGTACTTC
D: TRBD2; V: TRBV3-1/TRBV3-2; size: many; J: TRBJ2-3; CDR3: CASSSSMGGSTQYF; DNA: TGTGCCAGCAGCTCAAGTATGGGGGGGTCAACGCAGTATTTT
D: .; V: TRBV5-6; size: once; J: TRBJ2-2; CDR3: CASSRTRGELFF; DNA: TGTGCCAGCAGCCGTACTAGAGGGGAGCTGTTTTTT
D: TRBD1; V: TRBV4-3; size: few; J: TRBJ2-1; CDR3: CASSQNWGQDNEQFF; DNA: TGCGCCAGCAGCCAAAACTGGGGACAGGACAATGAGCAGTTCTTC
D: TRBD1; V: TRBV9; size: .; J: TRBJ1-5; CDR3: CASSVTGGGNQPQHF; DNA: TGTGCCAGCAGCGTAACAGGGGGTGGCAATCAGCCCCAGCATTTT
D: .; V: TRBV19; size: .; J: TRBJ2-7; CDR3: CASSIEAGFSYEQYF; DNA: TGTGCCAGTAGTATAGAGGCGGGCTTCTCCTACGAGCAGTACTTC
D: TRBD2; V: TRBV6-2/TRBV6-3; size: .; J: TRBJ2-6; CDR3: CASSSAGGVSGANVLTF; DNA: TGTGCCAGCAGTTCAGCGGGGGGAGTCTCTGGGGCCAACGTCCTGACTTTC
D: .; V: TRBV18; size: .; J: TRBJ2-3; CDR3: CASSPRGEADTQYF; DNA: TGTGCCAGCTCCCCCAGGGGTGAGGCAGATACGCAGTATTTT
D: TRBD1; V: TRBV13; size: .; J: TRBJ2-3; CDR3: CASSLVPGGGADTQYF; DNA: TGTGCCAGCAGCTTAGTTCCAGGGGGCGGAGCAGATACGCAGTATTTT
D: TRBD2; V: TRBV7-6; size: .; J: TRBJ2-3; CDR3: CASSPRGTSGGHTDTQYF; DNA: TGTGCCAGCAGCCCTAGAGGGACTAGCGGGGGGCACACAGATACGCAGTATTTT
D: .; V: TRBV7-8; size: .; J: TRBJ1-3; CDR3: CASSLDTGNTIYF; DNA: TGTGCCAGCAGCTTAGACACTGGAAACACCATATATTTT
D: TRBD2; V: TRBV7-9; size: .; J: TRBJ2-5; CDR3: CASSPILAGVEETQYF; DNA: TGTGCCAGCAGCCCAATACTAGCGGGGGTGGAAGAGACCCAGTACTTC
D: .; V: TRBV7-2; size: .; J: TRBJ2-4; CDR3: CASSLESGGRVIQYF; DNA: TGTGCCAGCAGCTTAGAGAGTGGGGGCAGGGTGATTCAGTACTTC
D: .; V: TRBV4-2; size: many; J: TRBJ2-3; CDR3: CASSPRLGDTQYF; DNA: TGTGCCAGCAGCCCCCGACTGGGAGATACGCAGTATTTT
D: TRBD1; V: TRBV7-6; size: once; J: TRBJ1-6; CDR3: CASSSTDRGLGSPLHF; DNA: TGTGCCAGCAGCTCGACGGACAGGGGGCTCGGATCACCCCTCCACTTT
D: TRBD2; V: TRBV7-2; size: .; J: TRBJ2-1; CDR3: CASSLDRTSVNEQFF; DNA: TGTGCCAGCAGCTTAGACCGGACTAGCGTGAATGAGCAGTTCTTC
D: .; V: TRBV30; size: .; J: TRBJ2-7; CDR3: CAWARSYEQYF; DNA: TGTGCCTGGGCTAGATCCTACGAGCAGTACTTC
D: .; V: TRBV2; size: .; J: TRBJ2-1; CDR3: CASSKGGFSGSYNEQFF; DNA: TGTGCCAGCAGTAAAGGGGGCTTTAGCGGTTCCTACAATGAGCAGTTCTTC
D: TRBD2; V: TRBV28; size: .; J: TRBJ2-7; CDR3: CASSLPGTSIYEQYF; DNA: TGTGCCAGCAGTTTACCCGGGACTAGCATCTACGAGCAGTACTTC
D: .; V: TRBV10-1; size: few; J: TRBJ2-7; CDR3: CASSGRGSLYEQYF; DNA: TGCGCCAGCAGCGGTAGGGGCTCTCTCTACGAGCAGTACTTC
D: TRBD2; V: TRBV6-5; size: .; J: TRBJ2-2; CDR3: CASSWRGVNTGELFF; DNA: TGTGCCAGCAGTTGGCGGGGGGTGAACACCGGGGAGCTGTTTTTT
D: TRBD1; V: TRBV5-1; size: once; J: TRBJ2-2; CDR3: CASSLLGQGDTGELFF; DNA: TGCGCCAGCAGCTTACTGGGACAGGGTGACACCGGGGAGCTGTTTTTT
D: .; V: TRBV13; size: few; J: TRBJ1-3; CDR3: CASSKQGSGNTIYF; DNA: TGTGCCAGCTCGAAACAGGGCTCTGGAAACACCATATATTTT
D: .; V: TRBV6-6; size: .; J: TRBJ1-2; CDR3: CASSAQGYGYTF; DNA: TGTGCCAGCAGTGCACAGGGATATGGCTACACCTTC
D: .; V: TRBV4-3; size: .; J: TRBJ1-5; CDR3: CASSQAQGQPQHF; DNA: TGCGCCAGCAGCCAGGCCCAGGGACAGCCCCAGCATTTT
D: .; V: TRBV4-3; size: few; J: TRBJ1-1; CDR3: CASSQDGLRGETEAFF; DNA: TGCGCCAGCAGCCAAGACGGACTTCGGGGGGAAACTGAAGCTTTCTTT
D: .; V: TRBV3-1/TRBV3-2; size: .; J: TRBJ1-5; CDR3: CASSQGEGVGQPQHF; DNA: TGTGCCAGCAGCCAAGGGGAAGGGGTAGGGCAGCCCCAGCATTTT
D: .; V: TRBV6-5; size: .; J: TRBJ2-5; CDR3: CASSPTGPRETQYF; DNA: TGTGCCAGCAGTCCGACAGGCCCCCGAGAGACCCAGTACTTC
D: .; V: TRBV6-5; size: .; J: TRBJ2-7; CDR3: CASMPWQGTYEQYF; DNA: TGTGCCAGTATGCCTTGGCAGGGTACCTACGAGCAGTACTTC
D: TRBD1; V: TRBV5-4; size: .; J: TRBJ2-1; CDR3: CASSSKGTARNEQFF; DNA: TGTGCCAGCAGCTCGAAAGGGACAGCACGCAATGAGCAGTTCTTC
D: TRBD1; V: TRBV6-5; size: few; J: TRBJ1-6; CDR3: CASDRDRGNSPLHF; DNA: TGTGCCAGTGACCGGGACAGGGGTAATTCACCCCTCCACTTT
D: .; V: TRBV20-1; size: .; J: TRBJ2-7; CDR3: CSASLNYEQYF; DNA: TGCAGTGCTAGTCTAAACTACGAGCAGTACTTC
D: .; V: TRBV4-1; size: once; J: TRBJ2-5; CDR3: CASSQQGQQETQYF; DNA: TGCGCCAGCAGCCAACAGGGTCAACAAGAGACCCAGTACTTC